This TCR beta chain was recorded in a study of blood T cell repertoires in COVID-19. Looking at the study overall: Samples taken during acute and convalescent COVID-19 were collected in the United States, Italy and Spain. PBMCs, B-cell-depleted T cells, or T cells provided the cDNA or gDNA that made up the material.

Per the authors' pipeline: Counts of nucleated cells, estimated from reference gene primer amplification, were obtained. Some clones are missing from TCRdb's copy, which holds only in-frame ones; the method was immunoSEQ multiplex PCR. The V and J calls and clone size come from that table; D and trimming were worked out from the DNA. The sample lists 100,000 to 150,000 clones, approximately 88% occurring once. V lost 2 bases to trimming and J lost 2 bases; unmatched junction nucleotides: 8. This CDR3 comprises 16 residues. The germline V gene encodes CDR1 KGHSH and CDR2 LQKENI. Sequenced material: peripheral blood. This rearrangement joins TRBV18 to TRBJ2-7, with 8 bases fitting TRBD2. This clonotype was sampled from a middle-aged man with acute or convalescent COVID-19. The CDR3 nucleotides read TGTGCCAGCTCACCAAACGTAGCGGGAACAACCTACGAGCAGTACTTC. This gives the protein CASSPNVAGTTYEQYF.